This T cell receptor beta chain derives from a study of human T cells and chemical hapten exposure. Across the whole study: Among samples, TCR yields varied mainly because of small differences in pooled library volume.

This clonotype was seen many times. Its antigen remains unknown. Germline V gene data show CDR1 as MNHEY and CDR2 as SMNVEV (reference sequence). Germline trimming cut 6 bases from V and 7 bases from J; bases unmatched to any gene: 6. The CDR3 length is 14 residues. The study's findings and limits: Counts of TCRs above 1 in 1000 frequency stayed unchanged with DPC sensitization.

The time point denotes: healthy volunteer bleed at 6 weeks. Unfractionated whole blood yielded the extracted total RNA. Original methodology: Counting gave a median of approximately 96,000 TCRs per sample, with values ranging from about 20,000 to 750,000. TCRdb independently ran MiXCR on the RACE reads; one entry per CDR3 protein. What appears here as the V and J calls and clone size reflects TCRdb's work, not the paper's. The sample shows around 47,000 distinct CDR3 sequences, roughly 3.5% of them seen only once. This chain joins TRBV27 and TRBJ2-3; 11 bases agree with TRBD1. This receptor was identified in a human donor in good health. Some clones in this sample may be carry-over from other donors' samples. The sequenced sample was whole blood. CDR3 nucleotide sequence: TGTGCCAGCAGGGGACAGGGGGGATTTAATACGCAGTATTTT. Protein: CASRGQGGFNTQYF.